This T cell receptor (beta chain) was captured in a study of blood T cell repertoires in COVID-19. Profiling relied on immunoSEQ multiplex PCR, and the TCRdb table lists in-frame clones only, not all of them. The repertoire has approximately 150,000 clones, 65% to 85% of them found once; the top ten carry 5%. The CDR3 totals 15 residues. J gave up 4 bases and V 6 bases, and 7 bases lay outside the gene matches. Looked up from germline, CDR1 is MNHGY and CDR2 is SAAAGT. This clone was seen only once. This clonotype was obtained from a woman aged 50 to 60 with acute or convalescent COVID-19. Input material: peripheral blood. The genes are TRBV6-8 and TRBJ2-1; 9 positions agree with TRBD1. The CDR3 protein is CASRRDRGIYNEQFF. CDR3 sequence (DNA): TGTGCCAGCAGACGCGACAGGGGGATTTACAATGAGCAGTTCTTC.